The next 8 T cell receptor beta chains were all read from a single sample in a study of blood T cell repertoires in COVID-19. Libraries were prepared by immunoSEQ multiplex PCR; TCRdb keeps only in-frame clonotypes and omits some of them. In the table there are some 170,000 clones, around 83% of which are singletons. Specimen: PBMCs or T cells enriched from blood (not recorded which). Receptors were obtained from a man in his forties or fifties who had recovered from COVID-19.

The chain has TRBV29-1 and TRBJ1-2; perhaps TRBD1 as D (6 bases). CDR1 is SQVTM, CDR2 ANQGSEA, per germline. V was clipped by 2 bases and J by 7 bases, with 11 bases between them. CDR3 length: 12 amino acids. CDR3: CSVETGMGGYTF. The CDR3 region has the DNA TGCAGCGTTGAAACAGGGATGGGTGGCTACACCTTC. Filled out from reference TRBV29-1 and TRBJ1-2, the complete variable domain reads SAVISQKPSRDICQRGTSLTIQCQVDSQVTMMFWYRQQPGQSLTLIATANQGSEATYESGFVIDKFPISRPNLTFSTLTVSNMSPEDSSIYLCSVETGMGGYTFGSGTRLTVV.

The V and J genes are TRBV5-1 and TRBJ1-1, with D perhaps matching TRBD1 (5 bases). V gave up 0 bases and J gave up 2 bases, with 14 bases separating them. This CDR3 is 16 amino acids long. Looked up from germline, CDR1 is SGHRS and CDR2 is YFSETQ. CDR3 nucleotide sequence: TGCGCCAGCAGCTTGGCCTTTCAGGGTGCAAACACTGAAGCTTTCTTT. Translation: CASSLAFQGANTEAFF.

The V call is TRBV20-1, the J call TRBJ2-5; D unresolved. V lost 3 bases to trimming and J lost 5 bases, with 19 bases between them. This CDR3 has 15 residues. Germline lookup yields CDR1 DFQATT and CDR2 SNEGSKA (reference sequence). CDR3 sequence (DNA): TGCAGTGCTAGTCCCCCAAGACCCCAGAGGGAGACCCAGTACTTC. Translating it yields CSASPPRPQRETQYF.

The rearrangement joins TRBV29-1 to TRBJ1-2; 8 positions match TRBD1. The CDR3 spans 14 residues. Unmatched junction bases numbered 9, after V lost 5 bases and J lost 4 bases. CDR1 is SQVTM, CDR2 ANQGSEA, per germline. The CDR3 spells CSVLPTGGSYGYTF. CDR3 coding DNA: TGCAGCGTTCTACCAACAGGGGGTAGCTATGGCTACACCTTC.

The genes are TRBV6-5 and TRBJ1-5; D not certain. CDR1 is MNHEY and CDR2 is SVGAGI in the germline V gene. The CDR3 contains 11 residues. The V end lost 6 bases, the J end lost 3 bases, and 3 bases lay between the germline ends. CDR3 DNA: TGTGCCAGCAGACACAATCAGCCCCAGCATTTT. Translation gives CASRHNQPQHF.

This rearrangement joins TRBV11-3 to TRBJ1-2, with D possibly being TRBD1 (6 bases). With 4 bases removed from V and 8 bases from J, the gap between germline ends came to 11 bases. The CDR3 length is 12 residues. Germline V lookup: CDR1 SGHNT, CDR2 YENEEA. The CDR3 reads CASSSQGKGYTF. Here the CDR3 DNA reads TGTGCCAGCAGCTCACAGGGAAAAGGCTACACCTTC.

V is TRBV7-9 and J is TRBJ2-7, with 7 bases identical to TRBD1. CDR3 size: 14 residues. Trimming removed 4 bases from V and 2 bases from J; junction bases left unmatched: 5. CDR1 and CDR2 from the germline V gene are SEHNR and FQNEAQ (reference sequence). CDR3 sequence (DNA): TGTGCCAGCAGCTCCTCTGACAGGGCCTACGAGCAGTACTTC. This encodes CASSSSDRAYEQYF.

The chain has TRBV6-5 and TRBJ1-4; TRBD1 agrees at 7 bases. From germline, CDR1 is MNHEY and CDR2 SVGAGI. The CDR3 length is 14 residues. J was trimmed by 3 bases and V by 6 bases; bases with no gene match: 4. Written as DNA, the CDR3 is TGTGCCAGCAGGCTGGGGACAGCTAATGAAAAACTGTTTTTT. Translation: CASRLGTANEKLFF.